This TCR beta chain was found in a study of beta chain features in type 1 diabetes. V shed 5 bases and J 3 bases; nucleotides not matched to a gene: 5. The germline V gene has CDR1 KGHSH and CDR2 LQKENI. The CDR3 is 15 residues long. This clone appeared a few times. Cells sorted by CD45RO/CCR7/CD25/CD127/CD95/CD27 comprised CD4+ naive, central memory, regulatory and stem cell-like memory cells. Expressed TCRB transcripts were sequenced because the isolated RNA had all been reverse transcribed beforehand. Generated by immunoSEQ multiplex PCR, the TCRdb table keeps only in-frame clones and is missing some. In the table there are hundreds of thousands of clones, over 25% of which are singletons.

Sequenced sample: naive CD4+ T cells from blood. The TCR sequence derives from a man aged 18 to 29 in good health. The J gene is TRBJ2-3, the V gene TRBV18; 10 bases agree with TRBD2. The CDR3 DNA sequence: TGTGCCAGCTCAGCGTCTAGCGGGAGAACAGATACGCAGTATTTT. This gives the protein CASSASSGRTDTQYF.